Listed below are T cell receptor beta chains from one sample, sequenced in a study of cytomegalovirus exposure and HLA in healthy donors. TCRdb's table, derived via immunoSEQ multiplex PCR, lists solely in-frame clones and lacks some. The sample lists about 160,000 clones, roughly 83% occurring once. The sequenced material came from PBMCs. The receptors originated from a man aged 25-45 years in good health and CMV-seropositive. CDR3s include the opening cysteine and the closing phenylalanine or tryptophan. The D gene is left open where the match is weak. Clone sizes are given selectively: once, few, many, or a class where the clone is expanded.

D,size,J,V,CDR3,DNA
.,.,TRBJ2-1,TRBV27,CASSSLGPVNEQFF,TGTGCCAGCAGTTCACTCGGTCCCGTCAATGAGCAGTTCTTC
.,.,TRBJ2-1,TRBV6-1,CASSDGNEQFF,TGTGCCAGCAGTGACGGCAATGAGCAGTTCTTC
.,.,TRBJ1-4,TRBV19,CASSMIGHSLTTNEKLFF,TGTGCCAGTAGTATGATTGGACATAGTTTGACAACTAATGAAAAACTGTTTTTT
.,.,TRBJ1-5,TRBV11-2,CASSLGGGRGSNQPQHF,TGTGCCAGCAGCTTAGGGGGAGGACGGGGTAGCAATCAGCCCCAGCATTTT
.,.,TRBJ2-7,TRBV6-5,CASSYSGGTYEQYF,TGTGCCAGCAGTTACTCGGGCGGGACCTACGAGCAGTACTTC
.,.,TRBJ1-5,TRBV27,CASSPQGIVQPQHF,TGTGCCAGCAGTCCACAGGGTATCGTTCAGCCCCAGCATTTT
.,.,TRBJ1-5,TRBV4-1,CASSPLGREDQPQHF,TGCGCCAGCAGCCCCCTGGGCAGGGAGGATCAGCCCCAGCATTTT
.,.,TRBJ2-7,TRBV23-1,CASSQSRIAGPYEQYF,TGCGCCAGCAGTCAATCCCGAATAGCCGGTCCTTACGAGCAGTACTTC
TRBD1,.,TRBJ2-1,TRBV5-5,CASSTRQGRNEQFF,TGTGCCAGCAGCACCCGACAGGGTAGGAATGAGCAGTTCTTC
.,.,TRBJ2-1,TRBV19,CASSILFTSYNEQFF,TGTGCCAGTAGTATTCTCTTTACTAGTTACAATGAGCAGTTCTTC
TRBD1,.,TRBJ1-5,TRBV27,CASSRGTGVDNQPQHF,TGTGCCAGCAGTCGGGGAACAGGGGTTGACAATCAGCCCCAGCATTTT
.,.,TRBJ1-1,TRBV27,CASSLYQPRGNTEAFF,TGTGCCAGCAGTTTATATCAGCCTAGGGGAAACACTGAAGCTTTCTTT
.,.,TRBJ1-2,TRBV5-4,CASSPFSAGSGGYTF,TGTGCCAGCAGCCCATTTTCGGCGGGTTCCGGTGGCTACACCTTC
TRBD2,.,TRBJ2-7,TRBV11-3,CASSLVAGGEQYF,TGTGCCAGCAGCTTAGTGGCGGGAGGCGAGCAGTACTTC
.,.,TRBJ2-1,TRBV27,CASSLSRGGNEQFF,TGTGCCAGCAGTTTAAGCAGGGGTGGCAATGAGCAGTTCTTC
TRBD1,.,TRBJ2-1,TRBV25-1,CASTVMGQGGSDEQFF,TGTGCCAGCACCGTGATGGGACAGGGAGGGTCCGATGAGCAGTTCTTC
TRBD1,.,TRBJ2-2,TRBV5-1,CASTVGTGQSGELFF,TGCGCCAGCACCGTAGGGACAGGGCAAAGCGGGGAGCTGTTTTTT
TRBD2,.,TRBJ2-3,TRBV28,CASSRGGSTDTQYF,TGTGCCAGCAGTCGCGGGGGAAGCACAGATACGCAGTATTTT
TRBD1,.,TRBJ2-7,TRBV15,CATSSGTGAGGEQYF,TGTGCCACCAGCAGTGGGACAGGGGCTGGGGGCGAGCAGTACTTC
.,.,TRBJ2-1,TRBV7-2,CASSLEGGGGNEQFF,TGTGCCAGCAGCTTAGAGGGGGGAGGGGGCAATGAGCAGTTCTTC
TRBD2,few,TRBJ2-7,TRBV7-9,CASSSWLAEDEQYF,TGTGCCAGCAGCTCCTGGCTAGCGGAGGACGAGCAGTACTTC
.,.,TRBJ2-7,TRBV11-2,CASSFVNTGIYEQYF,TGTGCCAGCAGCTTCGTCAATACAGGGATCTACGAGCAGTACTTC
TRBD2,.,TRBJ2-1,TRBV9,CASSVGSRDYAPFF,TGTGCCAGCAGCGTTGGGAGCCGGGACTATGCTCCGTTCTTC
.,.,TRBJ2-6,TRBV27,CASSLTRGGGANVLTF,TGTGCCAGCAGTTTGACCAGGGGTGGTGGGGCCAACGTCCTGACTTTC
TRBD2,once,TRBJ2-7,TRBV18,CASSPSKGLATNEQYF,TGTGCCAGCTCACCTTCGAAGGGACTAGCGACTAACGAGCAGTACTTC
.,.,TRBJ1-5,TRBV7-9,CASSLGPSNQPQHF,TGTGCCAGCAGCTTAGGGCCTAGCAATCAGCCCCAGCATTTT
.,.,TRBJ2-2,TRBV5-1,CASSLSANTGELFF,TGCGCCAGCAGCTTATCTGCGAACACCGGGGAGCTGTTTTTT
.,.,TRBJ2-5,TRBV6-6,CASSYGGQETQYF,TGTGCCAGCAGTTACGGAGGTCAAGAGACCCAGTACTTC
.,.,TRBJ1-5,TRBV1,CTSSQTEFNQPQHF,TGCACCAGCAGCCAAACAGAATTCAATCAGCCCCAGCATTTT
.,.,TRBJ1-5,TRBV7-2,CASSLQRDQPQHF,TGTGCCAGCAGCCTCCAGCGGGACCAGCCCCAGCATTTT
TRBD1,.,TRBJ2-7,TRBV29-1,CSVDRGYEQYF,TGCAGCGTAGACAGGGGGTACGAGCAGTACTTC
.,.,TRBJ2-1,TRBV5-1,CASSLGPEAGQNEQFF,TGCGCCAGCAGCTTAGGACCCGAGGCAGGGCAAAATGAGCAGTTCTTC
TRBD1,few,TRBJ2-7,TRBV6-1,CASSENPGTAAYEQYF,TGTGCCAGCAGTGAGAACCCCGGGACAGCAGCCTACGAGCAGTACTTC
TRBD1,.,TRBJ1-1,TRBV19,CASTQTGQGAEAFF,TGTGCCAGTACCCAAACGGGACAGGGGGCTGAAGCTTTCTTT
TRBD2,.,TRBJ2-5,TRBV9,CASSVSSGQETQYF,TGTGCCAGCAGCGTTTCTAGCGGCCAAGAGACCCAGTACTTC
.,.,TRBJ1-3,TRBV9,CASSATHGNSGNTIYF,TGTGCCAGCAGCGCAACCCACGGGAACTCTGGAAACACCATATATTTT
TRBD1,.,TRBJ1-3,TRBV30,CAWTPTGGMSYIYF,TGTGCCTGGACCCCGACAGGGGGGATGTCTTACATATATTTT
.,once,TRBJ2-3,TRBV7-3,CASSLIGGPGDTQYF,TGTGCCAGCAGCTTAATCGGAGGGCCAGGAGATACGCAGTATTTT
.,.,TRBJ2-5,TRBV5-6,CASSSSTVLIETQYF,TGTGCCAGCAGCTCCTCGACAGTACTCATCGAGACCCAGTACTTC
.,.,TRBJ1-4,TRBV7-6,CASSLAGADEKLFF,TGTGCCAGCAGCTTGGCGGGGGCCGACGAAAAACTGTTTTTT
.,.,TRBJ2-7,TRBV28,CASSFFPLSTGTYEQYF,TGTGCCAGCAGTTTCTTTCCTCTTTCCACAGGTACCTACGAGCAGTACTTC
TRBD2,.,TRBJ2-3,TRBV19,CASSPSLAGGRDTQYF,TGTGCCAGTAGTCCCTCTCTAGCGGGGGGGAGAGATACGCAGTATTTT
TRBD1,many,TRBJ1-5,TRBV19,CASSIDRANQPQHF,TGTGCCAGTAGTATCGACAGGGCGAATCAGCCCCAGCATTTT
TRBD2,.,TRBJ2-3,TRBV2,CASSGGVTSGTDTQYF,TGTGCCAGCAGTGGTGGGGTGACTAGCGGCACAGATACGCAGTATTTT
.,.,TRBJ2-5,TRBV18,CASSGPRIETQYF,TGTGCCAGCTCAGGGCCCAGGATAGAGACCCAGTACTTC
.,.,TRBJ1-2,TRBV6-5,CASGTANYGYTF,TGTGCCAGCGGGACTGCTAACTATGGCTACACCTTC
.,.,TRBJ1-2,TRBV9,CASSAHHRGAGSYGYTF,TGTGCCAGCAGCGCTCACCATCGGGGGGCCGGTAGCTATGGCTACACCTTC
.,.,TRBJ2-2,TRBV7-9,CASLPDSYTGELFF,TGTGCCAGCTTACCCGACAGCTACACCGGGGAGCTGTTTTTT
.,.,TRBJ2-7,TRBV4-3,CASSQGQHTGLPYEQYF,TGCGCCAGCAGCCAAGGGCAACACACAGGGCTCCCCTACGAGCAGTACTTC
TRBD2,.,TRBJ2-2,TRBV9,CASSTGTSGTGELFF,TGTGCCAGCAGCACCGGGACTAGCGGGACCGGGGAGCTGTTTTTT
.,.,TRBJ2-1,TRBV5-6,CASRDTGSSYNEQFF,TGTGCCAGCAGGGATACAGGGTCCTCCTACAATGAGCAGTTCTTC
.,.,TRBJ2-5,TRBV27,CASTRGRGDQETQYF,TGTGCCAGCACCCGGGGCAGGGGCGACCAAGAGACCCAGTACTTC
.,.,TRBJ2-7,TRBV6-6,CASSYSKGLDYEQYF,TGTGCCAGCAGTTACTCGAAGGGACTTGACTACGAGCAGTACTTC
TRBD1,.,TRBJ1-1,TRBV30,CAWRPSGGRFNTEAFF,TGTGCCTGGAGACCCTCAGGGGGACGTTTTAACACTGAAGCTTTCTTT
TRBD2,.,TRBJ2-1,TRBV27,CASSLWGLAANEQFF,TGTGCCAGCAGTTTATGGGGACTAGCTGCCAATGAGCAGTTCTTC
TRBD2,.,TRBJ2-1,TRBV27,CASTLLAGRYNEQFF,TGTGCCAGCACCCTACTAGCGGGACGCTACAATGAGCAGTTCTTC
.,.,TRBJ1-1,TRBV7-8,CASSLGQRGRTEAFF,TGTGCCAGCAGCTTAGGGCAAAGGGGAAGGACTGAAGCTTTCTTT
TRBD2,.,TRBJ2-1,TRBV7-2,CASSLRGGGAGGYNEQFF,TGTGCCAGCAGCCTTCGTGGTGGGGGAGCGGGGGGCTACAATGAGCAGTTCTTC
TRBD1,.,TRBJ1-1,TRBV9,CASSEGEGQKNTEAFF,TGTGCCAGCAGCGAAGGAGAGGGACAGAAAAACACTGAAGCTTTCTTT